The sequence of this T cell receptor (beta chain) was determined in a study of identical twins (dated by TCRdb to about 2016). Study-level background: To test whether fetal clonotypes persist, the study used deep sequencing on TCR alpha and beta repertoires from monozygotic twins, unrelated adults of various ages, and cord blood. Replicate twin experiments were performed at different times using different library preparation protocols to rule out contamination. What the work shows at the level of the full study, not this receptor alone: Compared with coincidental sharing between unrelated individuals, out-of-frame TCR alpha sequences shared between twins showed an excess of sequences with low generation probability. Because the same donors could not be followed over many years, the conclusions depended on cross-sectional statistical analysis. Zero-insertion analyses could be partly confounded by invariant T cells such as MAIT and iNKT, although diverse VJ usage argued against such confounding for most clonotypes. Out-of-frame TCR alpha sharing in monozygotic twins was systematically underestimated by recombination models, whereas sharing between unrelated individuals was in agreement with the recombination models. The excess sharing between twins in beta out-of-frame sequences was weaker because fewer shared sequences reduced the signal-to-noise ratio. Fewer insertions were carried by abundant cord blood beta clonotypes, a similar but weaker trend appeared in young adult naive repertoires, and no such trend appeared in memory repertoires.

Libraries were built with 5' RACE. The sequencer listed for this sample is Illumina HiSeq 2000. A universal primer binding site was added through template switching, and the final cDNA carried a unique molecular identifier so that TCR cDNA molecules could be counted accurately. Specific primers in the conserved constant-segment region were used to synthesize first-strand cDNA for the TCR alpha and beta chains. To control for contamination, every cDNA library carried two barcodes: a SMART-Mk sample barcode plus Illumina barcodes. TruSeq adapter sequences, together with Illumina sample barcodes, were added in two successive PCR steps. TCR alpha and beta cDNA libraries were sequenced on the Illumina HiSeq platform with custom primers. Processing in the source paper ran as follows. MiGEC processed the raw reads to extract unique molecular identifiers, while MiXCR was used to determine the CDR3 positions. For each individual, recombination models were inferred using an EM algorithm with the repgenHMM and IGoR tools. The analysis of shared clonotypes was done with the tcR package in R, with sharing normalized by the product of cloneset sizes. Out-of-frame nonproductive sequences were analyzed to study raw recombination free of thymic and clonal selection effects. TCRdb reprocessed the public reads (quality trimming at Q25 with fastp, clone calling with MiXCR) and kept in-frame beta chains. Rows with a matching CDR3 protein are joined into one entry that keeps the most common DNA and genes. TCRdb's processing, not the study's, gives the V and J calls here. A total of a few hundred thousand distinct CDR3 sequences appear in this sample, approximately 18% of them only once. The top ten constitute more than 10% of the sample.

Every donor in the study was a healthy Caucasian. Three unrelated non-twin adults were additionally sequenced: a male aged 18 to 29, a male aged 50 to 59 and a female aged 50 to 59. Miltenyi CD45RO+ enrichment and human naive T-cell isolation kits were used to isolate memory (CD45RO+) and naive T cells from PBMC. A few counts support this clonotype. This clone's antigen is unknown. No clone much larger than this one lies a single base away; base qualities are absent. Trimming leaves V shorter by 3 bases and J shorter by 1 base, with the junction holding 12 bases beyond the gene matches. Looking up the germline V gene (reference sequence) yields CDR1 MNHEY and CDR2 SMNVEV. The CDR3 measures 20 amino acids from cysteine to phenylalanine. The only DNA kept is the CDR3, 60 bases in frame from the first base.

The sequenced material came from naive T cells sorted from blood. The cell subset or site label on this specimen signifies: cells isolated with a human naive T-cell isolation kit. This receptor was taken from a man aged 45 to 65 in good health. The chain employs TRBV27 and TRBJ2-1, with 13 bases in between that match TRBD2. CDR3 protein: CASSFLVGLAGVRSYNEQFF. In nucleotides, the sequence is TGTGCCAGCAGTTTTCTGGTCGGACTAGCGGGAGTCCGGTCCTACAATGAGCAGTTCTTC.